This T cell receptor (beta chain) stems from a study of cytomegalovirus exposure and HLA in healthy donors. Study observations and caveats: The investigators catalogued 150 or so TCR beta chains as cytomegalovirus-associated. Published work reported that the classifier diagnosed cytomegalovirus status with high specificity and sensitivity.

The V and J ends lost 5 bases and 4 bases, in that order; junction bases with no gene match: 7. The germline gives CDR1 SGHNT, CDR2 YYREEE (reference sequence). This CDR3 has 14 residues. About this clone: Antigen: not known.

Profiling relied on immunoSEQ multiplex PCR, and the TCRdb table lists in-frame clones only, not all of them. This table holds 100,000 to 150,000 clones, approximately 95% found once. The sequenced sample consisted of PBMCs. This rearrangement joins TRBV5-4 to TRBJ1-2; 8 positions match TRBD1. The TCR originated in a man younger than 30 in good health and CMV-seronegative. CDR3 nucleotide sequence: TGTGCCAGCAGACGGACAGGGAGGGCCTATGGCTACACCTTC. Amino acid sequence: CASRRTGRAYGYTF.